This T cell receptor beta chain was found in a study of T cell responses to AZD1222 COVID-19 vaccine. General study findings and limits: Possibly, clonal diversity was underestimated; donors were largely white British and included more females.

Regarding this clone: Its antigen remains unknown.

The V and J ends lost 1 base and 5 bases respectively, with 9 bases between them. Germline values: CDR1 SGHNT, CDR2 YYREEE (reference sequence). The CDR3 totals 13 residues. Method: immunoSEQ multiplex PCR; TCRdb's copy keeps in-frame clones and lacks some. Found here are around 200,000 clones, approximately 90% of them singletons; the top ten hold 0.99%. The origin of this receptor is an adult in good health. V and J are TRBV5-4 and TRBJ2-5; unclear D gene. The source was peripheral blood, collected on day 0 of AZD1222 vaccination. Here the CDR3 DNA reads TGTGCCAGCAGCTTGAGGGCCGAGGAGACCCAGTACTTC. Protein sequence: CASSLRAEETQYF.